These 26 T cell receptor beta chains came from one sample sequenced in a study of CD8 T cells in ankylosing spondylitis. What these receptors recognize is not known. Study-level points and caveats: The study identified a TCR beta motif of several highly homologous variants that appeared characteristic of ankylosing spondylitis blood.

TCRdb re-derived calls from the 5' RACE reads in MiXCR, one entry per CDR3 protein. The sample carries fewer than 550,000 distinct CDR3 sequences, approximately 5.3% recorded once. Sequences were obtained from blood, either unsorted or a sorted T cell fraction (not recorded which). These receptors all come from a male donor with ankylosing spondylitis.

This clonotype was recorded many times. The V gene is TRBV20-1, the J gene TRBJ1-1, with TRBD1 as a possible D gene (5 bases). V was pared by 6 bases and J by 5 bases, with 16 bases between. The germline CDR1 and CDR2 sequences are DFQATT and SNEGSKA (reference sequence). This CDR3 is built from 13 residues. The CDR3 nucleotides read TGCAGTGCCATCTTTCAGGGAGGAACTGAAGCTTTCTTT. Residues: CSAIFQGGTEAFF.

The chain is built from TRBV7-2 and TRBJ2-1; 8 bases line up with TRBD2. The CDR3 is 16 amino acids. V shed 3 bases, J shed 4 bases, and the junction held 8 bases outside the gene matches. CDR1 is SGHTA and CDR2 is FQGNSA in the germline V gene. The CDR3 sequence is CASSFPHGGAYNEQFF. The CDR3, as DNA: TGTGCCAGCAGCTTTCCCCACGGGGGGGCGTACAATGAGCAGTTCTTC. The complete variable domain, with remaining parts taken from reference TRBV7-2 and TRBJ2-1, reads GAGVSQSPSNKVTEKGKDVELRCDPISGHTALYWYRQSLGQGLEFLIYFQGNSAPDKSGLPSDRFSAERTGGSVSTLTIQRTQQEDSAVYLCASSFPHGGAYNEQFFGPGTRLTVL.

Many counts were recorded for this clonotype. This chain connects TRBV18 to TRBJ2-3, with D hard to call. CDR1 KGHSH and CDR2 LQKENI come from the germline V gene. The CDR3 has 13 residues. The germline V and J ends were trimmed by 6 bases and 4 bases, with 11 bases remaining between them. The DNA for the CDR3 is TGTGCCAGCTCCGTCGGGCTTTCAGATACGCAGTATTTT. Residues: CASSVGLSDTQYF.

The sample holds many counts of this clonotype. The chain has TRBV20-1 and TRBJ1-1; TRBD1 matches at 9 bases. V was clipped by 5 bases and J by 3 bases; unmatched bases: 10. Looked up from germline, CDR1 is DFQATT and CDR2 is SNEGSKA (reference sequence). The CDR3 is 15 amino acids. The CDR3 loop is CSAYSSGQGYTEAFF. The DNA of the CDR3 is TGCAGTGCTTATTCTTCGGGACAGGGCTACACTGAAGCTTTCTTT.

This clonotype appeared many times. The chain uses TRBV24-1 and TRBJ2-3; the D is unclear. The V end was cut by 4 bases, the J end by 2 bases, with 6 bases between. Per the germline V gene, CDR1 is KGHDR and CDR2 is SFDVKD. The CDR3 loop spans 13 amino acids. In DNA, the CDR3 is TGTGCCACCAGTGAACCGAACACAGATACGCAGTATTTT. This translates into CATSEPNTDTQYF.

This clonotype was found many times. The rearrangement joins TRBV12-3 or TRBV12-4 to TRBJ2-7; 10 bases map to TRBD1. J gave up 2 bases and V 8 bases, and 3 bases lay outside the gene matches. This CDR3 comprises 13 residues. The chain's CDR3 is CASGTGAPYEQYF. The CDR3, as DNA: TGTGCCAGCGGGACAGGGGCCCCCTACGAGCAGTACTTC.

This clonotype has ten or more counts. J is TRBJ1-2 and V is TRBV7-9; D is uncertain. The germline V gene encodes CDR1 SEHNR and CDR2 FQNEAQ (reference sequence). The CDR3 is 11 amino acids. Trimming removed 3 bases from V and 9 bases from J, with 8 bases in between. The CDR3 spells CASSFGDRYTF. For the CDR3, the DNA is TGTGCCAGCAGCTTTGGGGATCGCTACACCTTC.

This chain links TRBV6-6 with TRBJ1-1; D remains unclear. The CDR3 totals 12 residues. Looked up from germline, CDR1 is MNHNY and CDR2 is SVGAGI (reference sequence). V shed 11 bases and J shed 0 bases, with 10 bases lying between them. CDR3: CASTEVNTEAFF. DNA for the CDR3: TGTGCCTCAACGGAGGTGAACACTGAAGCTTTCTTT.

This clonotype was detected only a few times. The CDR3 spells CSALGTEGYEQYF. The CDR3 coding sequence is TGCAGTGCTCTCGGGACAGAGGGCTACGAGCAGTACTTC. V usage is TRBV20-1 and J usage is TRBJ2-7; TRBD1 matches 7 bases. CDR3 length: 13 residues. After removal of 5 bases from V and 3 bases from J, the junction contained 7 bases not matched to a gene. The germline V gene has CDR1 DFQATT and CDR2 SNEGSKA (reference sequence).

This clonotype has a count of ten or more. This chain joins TRBV6-2 or TRBV6-3 and TRBJ1-1; D remains unclear. The CDR3 has 15 residues. Germline V CDR1 and CDR2: MNHEY, SVGEGT. V was pared by 5 bases and J by 4 bases, with 17 bases between. CDR3 sequence (DNA): TGTGCCAGCAGTACGGACTTAACAAAGGGCACTGAAGCTTTCTTT. Translating it yields CASSTDLTKGTEAFF.

The CDR3 protein is CASSLAGNDEQFF. DNA for the CDR3: TGTGCCAGCAGCTTAGCAGGTAACGATGAGCAGTTCTTC. The chain is built from TRBV7-6 and TRBJ2-1; D gene uncertain. Germline values: CDR1 SGHVS, CDR2 FNYEAQ. The CDR3 sequence is 13 residues long. V lost 0 bases and J lost 8, with 8 bases in between.

The chain carries TRBV12-3 or TRBV12-4 and TRBJ2-2, with 11 bases matching TRBD2. V shed 3 bases and J 4 bases; nucleotides not matched to a gene: 10. The CDR3 sequence is 18 residues long. CDR3 protein: CASSFSLAGGPGTGELFF. CDR3 nucleotide sequence: TGTGCCAGCAGTTTCAGCTTAGCGGGGGGGCCGGGCACCGGGGAGCTGTTTTTT.

This clonotype occurred many times. Here the CDR3 DNA reads TGTGCCACTTTGACAGGGACCTACAATGAGCAGTTCTTC. It specifies CATLTGTYNEQFF. The gene calls are TRBV6-2 or TRBV6-3 and TRBJ2-1, with 7 bases that match TRBD1. Losses at the gene ends were 10 bases for V and 2 bases for J; bases not matched to a gene: 5. This CDR3 contains 13 residues. Germline CDR1 reads MNHEY; CDR2 reads SVGEGT.

The V gene is TRBV28, the J gene TRBJ2-3; D remains unclear. V was shortened by 8 bases and J by 3 bases, with 12 bases between the two germline ends. This CDR3 spans 13 amino acids. CDR1 and CDR2 from the germline V gene are MDHEN and SYDVKM. The CDR3 nucleotides read TGTGCCAGCTTTACCGGGCGGACAGATACGCAGTATTTT. As protein: CASFTGRTDTQYF.

This clonotype has a handful of counts. The chain couples TRBV27 to TRBJ2-2, with D possibly called TRBD1 or TRBD2 (7 bases each). With 7 bases removed from V and 4 bases from J, the gap between germline ends came to 16 bases. Germline V gives CDR1 MNHEY, CDR2 SMNVEV (reference sequence). This CDR3 contains 15 residues. The CDR3 loop is CASIGGDSPTGELFF. In DNA, the CDR3 is TGTGCCAGCATAGGGGGGGACAGCCCCACCGGGGAGCTGTTTTTT.

This rearrangement joins TRBV11-3 to TRBJ1-1; D is unresolved. V was clipped by 4 bases and J by 8 bases, with 14 bases between them. The germline V gene has CDR1 SGHNT and CDR2 YENEEA. CDR3 length: 13 amino acids. The CDR3 loop is CASSSAGQAEAFF. For the CDR3, the DNA is TGTGCCAGCAGCTCCGCTGGGCAGGCGGAAGCTTTCTTT. The full variable domain, its missing parts supplied by reference TRBV11-3 and TRBJ1-1, is EAGVVQSPRYKIIEKKQPVAFWCNPISGHNTLYWYLQNLGQGPELLIRYENEEAVDDSQLPKDRFSAERLKGVDSTLKIQPAELGDSAVYLCASSSAGQAEAFFGQGTRLTVV.

Many counts were recorded for this clonotype. This chain connects TRBV28 to TRBJ2-2, with 8 bases that match TRBD2. This CDR3 is built from 17 residues. The germline gives CDR1 MDHEN, CDR2 SYDVKM. Trimming took 5 bases from V and 5 from J; bases not matched to a gene: 13. The CDR3 protein is CASSRPRGTSRTGELFF. The CDR3, as DNA: TGTGCCAGCAGTCGCCCCCGGGGGACTAGTCGTACCGGGGAGCTGTTTTTT.

This clonotype has ten or more counts. The J gene is TRBJ1-2, the V gene TRBV10-3; D is undetermined. The CDR3 is made up of 13 amino acids. V was shortened by 7 bases and J by 4 bases, with 13 bases between the two germline ends. Per the germline V gene, CDR1 is ENHRY and CDR2 is SYGVKD. Written as DNA, the CDR3 is TGTGCCATCACCCCGGACCCACGCTATGGCTACACCTTC. Its protein product is CAITPDPRYGYTF.

The chain carries TRBV5-1 and TRBJ2-2; a possible D gene is TRBD1 (6 bases). This CDR3 comprises 17 residues. The V gene's germline CDR1 is SGHRS and CDR2 YFSETQ. V was cut by 7 bases and J by 2 bases, with 21 bases left in between. The CDR3 coding sequence is TGCGCCAGCCTCCAGGGGCTCAAGGGTTCTAACACCGGGGAGCTGTTTTTT. It translates to CASLQGLKGSNTGELFF. Filled out from reference TRBV5-1 and TRBJ2-2, the complete variable domain reads KAGVTQTPRYLIKTRGQQVTLSCSPISGHRSVSWYQQTPGQGLQFLFEYFSETQRNKGNFPGRFSGRQFSNSRSEMNVSTLELGDSALYLCASLQGLKGSNTGELFFGEGSRLTVL.

With regard to this clonotype: The junction departs from the called germline gene at one end, perhaps through a read error. The genes are TRBV9 and TRBJ1-1; the D is unclear. CDR1 is SGDLS, CDR2 YYNGEE, per germline. The CDR3 is 13 residues long. CDR3 loop: CASSVDGNTEALF. The CDR3 DNA is TGTGCCAGCAGCGTAGACGGGAACACTGAAGCTCTCTTT.

This clonotype was counted ten times or more. The genes are TRBV20-1 and TRBJ2-5; D is unresolved. CDR1 and CDR2 (germline): DFQATT, SNEGSKA (reference sequence). V lost 3 bases, J lost 5 bases, and 13 bases lay in between. The CDR3 extends over 13 amino acids. Here the CDR3 DNA reads TGCAGTGCTAGTCAGCCGACACGGGAGACCCAGTACTTC. Amino acids: CSASQPTRETQYF.

Points on this clonotype: This may arise from a read error, as a much more abundant clone is one base away. The V call is TRBV5-1, the J call TRBJ2-1; possibly TRBD1 for D (6 bases). From germline, CDR1 is SGHRS and CDR2 YFSETQ. The CDR3 is 14 amino acids. CDR3 sequence: CGSSLDSTSNEQFF. In DNA form, the CDR3 reads TGCGGCAGCAGCTTGGACAGTACTAGCAATGAGCAGTTCTTC.

There are many counts of this clonotype. The rearrangement links TRBV7-2 to TRBJ1-2; 12 positions agree with TRBD1. V shed 5 bases, J shed 6 bases, and the junction held 10 bases outside the gene matches. Germline V lookup: CDR1 SGHTA, CDR2 FQGNSA. The CDR3 consists of 16 residues. CDR3 protein: CASSRDRGRQKDGYTF. CDR3 nucleotide sequence: TGTGCCAGCAGCAGGGACAGGGGGCGGCAGAAGGATGGCTACACCTTC.

This clonotype was seen ten or more times. The chain links TRBV28 to TRBJ1-5, with D maybe TRBD1 (6 bases). This CDR3 contains 14 residues. Germline V gene sequence: CDR1 MDHEN, CDR2 SYDVKM. V was trimmed by 7 bases and J by 3 bases, leaving 13 bases between them. CDR3 region: CASMVPGVNQPQHF. CDR3 DNA: TGTGCCAGCATGGTTCCAGGGGTCAATCAGCCCCAGCATTTT.

This clonotype was counted many times. This chain links TRBV6-5 with TRBJ2-3; 7 bases map to TRBD1. The V segment lost 0 bases and the J segment 3 bases; nucleotides outside the gene matches: 12. The germline gives CDR1 MNHEY, CDR2 SVGAGI. The CDR3 extends over 18 amino acids. CDR3 in DNA: TGTGCCAGCAGTTACTCGCGGATCACAGGGGCGGAAACAGATACGCAGTATTTT. This encodes CASSYSRITGAETDTQYF.

This clonotype was recorded at least ten times. CDR3 amino acids: CASSFLPDYEQYF. The CDR3 nucleotides are TGTGCCAGCAGTTTTCTCCCGGACTACGAGCAGTACTTC. V and J are TRBV27 and TRBJ2-7; D call uncertain. Germline-derived CDR1 and CDR2 are MNHEY and SMNVEV (reference sequence). The CDR3 has 13 residues. Trimming took off 3 bases at V and 3 bases at J, with 9 bases between the two ends.